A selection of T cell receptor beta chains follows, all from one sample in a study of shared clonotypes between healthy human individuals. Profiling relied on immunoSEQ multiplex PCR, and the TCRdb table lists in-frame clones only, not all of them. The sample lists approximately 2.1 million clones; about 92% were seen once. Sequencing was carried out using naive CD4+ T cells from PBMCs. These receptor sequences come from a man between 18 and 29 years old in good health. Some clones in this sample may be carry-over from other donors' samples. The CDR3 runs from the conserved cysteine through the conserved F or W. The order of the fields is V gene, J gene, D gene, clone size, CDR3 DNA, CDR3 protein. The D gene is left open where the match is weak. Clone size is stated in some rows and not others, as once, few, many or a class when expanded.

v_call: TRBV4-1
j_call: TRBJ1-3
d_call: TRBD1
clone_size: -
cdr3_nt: TGCGCCAGCAGCCGTACTCAAGGACAGGGCGAAGGAAACACCATATATTTT
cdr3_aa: CASSRTQGQGEGNTIYF

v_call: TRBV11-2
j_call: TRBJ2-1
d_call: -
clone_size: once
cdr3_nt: TGTGCCAGCAGAACCAGATCCTACAATGAGCAGTTCTTC
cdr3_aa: CASRTRSYNEQFF

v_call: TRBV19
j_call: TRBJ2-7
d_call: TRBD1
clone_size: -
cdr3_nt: TGTGCCAGTGGGGGACAGAACTATAAACCCTACGAGCAGTACTTC
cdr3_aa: CASGGQNYKPYEQYF

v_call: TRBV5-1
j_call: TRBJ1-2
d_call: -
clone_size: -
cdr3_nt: TGCGCCAGCACCCCAGGCCCCACCCTAGCAGCGAACTATGGCTACACCTTC
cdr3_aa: CASTPGPTLAANYGYTF

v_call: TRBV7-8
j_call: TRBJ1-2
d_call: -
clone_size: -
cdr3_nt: TGTGCCAGCACCTCGGTCGATATAATAGGACGCGGCTACACCTTC
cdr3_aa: CASTSVDIIGRGYTF

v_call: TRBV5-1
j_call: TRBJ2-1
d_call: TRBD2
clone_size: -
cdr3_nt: TGCGCCAGCAGCCTGGGACTAGCGGTGTACAATGAGCAGTTCTTC
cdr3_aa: CASSLGLAVYNEQFF

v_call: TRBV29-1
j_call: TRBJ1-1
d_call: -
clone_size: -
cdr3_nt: TGCAGCGTTGACGGCACTGAAGCTTTCTTT
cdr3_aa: CSVDGTEAFF

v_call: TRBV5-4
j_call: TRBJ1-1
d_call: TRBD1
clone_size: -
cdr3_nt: TGTGCCAGCAGCATCGGACAGGGAATGAACACTGAAGCTTTCTTT
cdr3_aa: CASSIGQGMNTEAFF

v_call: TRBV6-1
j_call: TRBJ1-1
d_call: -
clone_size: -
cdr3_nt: TGTGCCAGCAAGACCGTCTGGGTTTTCTTT
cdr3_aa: CASKTVWVFF

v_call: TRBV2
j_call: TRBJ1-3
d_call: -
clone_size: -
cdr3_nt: TGTGCCAGCGACGAGGGCGTCAGCTCTGGAAACACCATATATTTT
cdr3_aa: CASDEGVSSGNTIYF

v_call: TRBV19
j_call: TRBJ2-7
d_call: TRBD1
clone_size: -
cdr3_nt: TGTGCCAGTCGAAAAGGAGCCGGGACAGGGGGAATCTACGAGCAGTACTTC
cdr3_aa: CASRKGAGTGGIYEQYF

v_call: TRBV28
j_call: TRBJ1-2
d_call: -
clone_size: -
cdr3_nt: TGTGCCAGCAGTTTTTCGGGGGACCGCGGCTACACCTTC
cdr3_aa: CASSFSGDRGYTF

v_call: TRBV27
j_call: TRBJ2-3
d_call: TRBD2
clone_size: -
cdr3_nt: TGTGCCAGCAGTATGAGCGGGAGGGCCAGAGATACGCAGTATTTT
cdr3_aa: CASSMSGRARDTQYF

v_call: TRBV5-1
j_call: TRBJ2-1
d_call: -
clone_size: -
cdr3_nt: TGCGCCAGCAGCCCTAGACTAACCAGCTCCTACAATGAGCAGTTCTTC
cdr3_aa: CASSPRLTSSYNEQFF

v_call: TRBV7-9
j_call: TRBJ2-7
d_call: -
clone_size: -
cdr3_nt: TGTGCCAGCAGCCCAGGGGCGTTCATCTACGAGCAGTACTTC
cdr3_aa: CASSPGAFIYEQYF

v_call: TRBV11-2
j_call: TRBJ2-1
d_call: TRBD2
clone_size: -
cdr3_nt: TGTGCCAGCAGCTTCGGGGGGTCCTACAATGAGCAGTTCTTC
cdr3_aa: CASSFGGSYNEQFF

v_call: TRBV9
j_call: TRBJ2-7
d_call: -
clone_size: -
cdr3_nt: TGTGCCAGCAGCGTAGAAGATCGAGGGTTCTACGAGCAGTACTTC
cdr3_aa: CASSVEDRGFYEQYF

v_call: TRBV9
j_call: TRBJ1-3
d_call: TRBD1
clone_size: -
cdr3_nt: TGTGCCAGCAGCGCGCAGGAGGGGGCGAAGGGAAACACCATATATTTT
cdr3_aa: CASSAQEGAKGNTIYF

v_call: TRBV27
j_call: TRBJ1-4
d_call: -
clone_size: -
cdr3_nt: TGTGCCAGCAGTTTATTGGGGGACTGGAATGAAAAACTGTTTTTT
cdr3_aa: CASSLLGDWNEKLFF

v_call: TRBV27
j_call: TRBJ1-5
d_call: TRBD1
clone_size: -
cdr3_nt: TGTGCCAGCAGGGGTCTGACAGGGAGGGAGTCGCCCCAGCATTTT
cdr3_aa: CASRGLTGRESPQHF

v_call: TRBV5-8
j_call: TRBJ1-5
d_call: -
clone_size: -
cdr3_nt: TGTGCCAGCAGCGAGACAGAGTATCAGCCCCAGCATTTT
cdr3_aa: CASSETEYQPQHF

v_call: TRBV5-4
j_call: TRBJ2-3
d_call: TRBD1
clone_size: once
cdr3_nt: TGTGCCAGCAGCTTGGTCGCTACAGGGGGCTCAGATACGCAGTATTTT
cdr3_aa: CASSLVATGGSDTQYF

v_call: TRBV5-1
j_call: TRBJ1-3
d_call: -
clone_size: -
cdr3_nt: TGCGCCAGCAGCTCCGACAGCTCTGGAAACACCATATATTTT
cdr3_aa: CASSSDSSGNTIYF

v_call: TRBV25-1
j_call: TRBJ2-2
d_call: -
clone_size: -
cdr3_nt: TGTGCCAGCGGATCCTACACCGGGGAGCTGTTTTTT
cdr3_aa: CASGSYTGELFF

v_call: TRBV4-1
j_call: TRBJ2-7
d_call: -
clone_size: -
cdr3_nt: TGCGCCAGCAGCCAAGTTCTGGGCCACGAGCAGTACTTC
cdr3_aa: CASSQVLGHEQYF

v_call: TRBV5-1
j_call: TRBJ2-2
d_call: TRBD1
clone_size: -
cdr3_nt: TGCGCCAGCACCCGGACAGGGCAGAGGACCGGGGAGCTGTTTTTT
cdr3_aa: CASTRTGQRTGELFF

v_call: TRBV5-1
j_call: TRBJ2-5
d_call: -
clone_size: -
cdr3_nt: TGCGCCAGCATGGAACTGGGGTCGGAGACCCAGTACTTC
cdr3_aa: CASMELGSETQYF

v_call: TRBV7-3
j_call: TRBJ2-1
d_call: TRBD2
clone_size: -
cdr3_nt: TGTGCCAGCAGCCAAATAGGACTAGCGGGAGTCGAGCAGTTCTTC
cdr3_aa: CASSQIGLAGVEQFF

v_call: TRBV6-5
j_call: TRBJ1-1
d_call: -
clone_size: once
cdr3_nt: TGTGCCAGCACGTCAGGGGCCAGGTGGACTGAAGCTTTCTTT
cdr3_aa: CASTSGARWTEAFF

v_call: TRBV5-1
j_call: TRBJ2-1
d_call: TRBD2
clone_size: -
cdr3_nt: TGCGCCAGCAGCGTGATTCTGGCGGGAGGGAGCGATGAGCAGTTCTTC
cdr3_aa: CASSVILAGGSDEQFF

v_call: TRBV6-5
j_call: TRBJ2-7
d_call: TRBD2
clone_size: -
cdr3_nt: TGTGCCAGCAGGTCTCCGGGAGGGGATTGGGCGCAGTACTTC
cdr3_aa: CASRSPGGDWAQYF

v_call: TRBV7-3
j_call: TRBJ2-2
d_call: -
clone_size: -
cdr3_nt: TGTGCCAGCAGCTTAATTCCACCCACCCTGAACACCGGGGAGCTGTTTTTT
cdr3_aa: CASSLIPPTLNTGELFF

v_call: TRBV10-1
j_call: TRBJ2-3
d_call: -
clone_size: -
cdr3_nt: TGCGCCAGCAGTGACCGGGACCCTACAGATACGCAGTATTTT
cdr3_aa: CASSDRDPTDTQYF

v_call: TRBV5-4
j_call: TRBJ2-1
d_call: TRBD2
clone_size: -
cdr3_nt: TGTGCCAGCAGCTCCCGGGTTAGCGGGGCCTACAATGAGCAGTTCTTC
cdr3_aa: CASSSRVSGAYNEQFF

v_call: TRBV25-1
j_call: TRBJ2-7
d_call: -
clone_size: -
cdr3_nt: TGTGCCAGCAGTGAATTTCTAGGGTTCTCCTACGAGCAGTACTTC
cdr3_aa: CASSEFLGFSYEQYF

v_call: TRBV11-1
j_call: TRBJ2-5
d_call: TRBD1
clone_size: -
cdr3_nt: TGTGCCAGCAGCCGGGACAGTACTTACCAAGAGACCCAGTACTTC
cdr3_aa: CASSRDSTYQETQYF

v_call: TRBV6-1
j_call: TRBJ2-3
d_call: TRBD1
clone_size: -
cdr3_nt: TGTGCCGGGAGCCGGGACAGGGTTGGAGATACGCAGTATTTT
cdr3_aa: CAGSRDRVGDTQYF

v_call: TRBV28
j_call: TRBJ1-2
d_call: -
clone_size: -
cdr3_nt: TGTGCCAGCAGTCCTACAGGGTTGTTTGGCTACACCTTC
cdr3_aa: CASSPTGLFGYTF

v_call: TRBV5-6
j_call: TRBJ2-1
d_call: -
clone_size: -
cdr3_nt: TGTGCCAGCAGCTTCCGGCAGGGGCCTTTCTATGAGCAGTTCTTC
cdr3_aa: CASSFRQGPFYEQFF

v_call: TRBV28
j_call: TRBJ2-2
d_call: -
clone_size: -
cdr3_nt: TGTGCCAGCAGTTTGGGTCAGATCAACACCGGGGAGCTGTTTTTT
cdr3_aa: CASSLGQINTGELFF

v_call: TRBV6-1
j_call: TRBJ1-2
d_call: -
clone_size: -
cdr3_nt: TGTGCCGGAACACAGGGAACCTCTAACTATGGCTACACCTTC
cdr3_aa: CAGTQGTSNYGYTF

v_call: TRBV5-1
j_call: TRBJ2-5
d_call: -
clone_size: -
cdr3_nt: TGCGCCAGCGGACCAGGAGGACCAGAGACCCAGTACTTC
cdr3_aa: CASGPGGPETQYF

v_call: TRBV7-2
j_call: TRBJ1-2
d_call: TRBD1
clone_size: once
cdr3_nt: TGTGCCAGCAGCTTACAGGACAGGCCCCTCCATGGCTACACCTTC
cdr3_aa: CASSLQDRPLHGYTF

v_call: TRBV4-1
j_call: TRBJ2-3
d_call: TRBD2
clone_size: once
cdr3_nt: TGCGCCAGCAGCCAGGCGAGGAAGGGGACTAGCGGGAGTAGATTGACAGATACGCAGTATTTT
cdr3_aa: CASSQARKGTSGSRLTDTQYF

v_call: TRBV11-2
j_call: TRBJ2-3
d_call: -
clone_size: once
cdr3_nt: TGTGCCAGCAGCGGATTGCAGGGTCGCACAGATACGCAGTATTTT
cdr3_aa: CASSGLQGRTDTQYF

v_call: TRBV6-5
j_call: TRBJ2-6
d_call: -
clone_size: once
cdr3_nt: TGTGCCAGCAGTTCAAAAGCTGGGGCCAACGTCCTGACTTTC
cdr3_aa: CASSSKAGANVLTF

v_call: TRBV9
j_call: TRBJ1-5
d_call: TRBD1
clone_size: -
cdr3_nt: TGTGCCAGCAGCGGGACAGGGGGAAGCGGTAGCAATCAGCCCCAGCATTTT
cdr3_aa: CASSGTGGSGSNQPQHF

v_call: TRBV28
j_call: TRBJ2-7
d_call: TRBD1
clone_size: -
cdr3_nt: TGTGCCAGCAGTTTATGGCGAGGGACAGCTTACGAGCAGTACTTC
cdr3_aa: CASSLWRGTAYEQYF

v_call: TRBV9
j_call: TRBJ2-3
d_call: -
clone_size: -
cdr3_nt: TGTGCCAGCAGTAAGGCGGAACGCCCCACAGATACGCAGTATTTT
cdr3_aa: CASSKAERPTDTQYF

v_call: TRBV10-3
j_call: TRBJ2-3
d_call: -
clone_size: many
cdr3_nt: TGTGCCATCAGGACCTCGGGAGCCGACACAGATACGCAGTATTTT
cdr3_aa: CAIRTSGADTDTQYF